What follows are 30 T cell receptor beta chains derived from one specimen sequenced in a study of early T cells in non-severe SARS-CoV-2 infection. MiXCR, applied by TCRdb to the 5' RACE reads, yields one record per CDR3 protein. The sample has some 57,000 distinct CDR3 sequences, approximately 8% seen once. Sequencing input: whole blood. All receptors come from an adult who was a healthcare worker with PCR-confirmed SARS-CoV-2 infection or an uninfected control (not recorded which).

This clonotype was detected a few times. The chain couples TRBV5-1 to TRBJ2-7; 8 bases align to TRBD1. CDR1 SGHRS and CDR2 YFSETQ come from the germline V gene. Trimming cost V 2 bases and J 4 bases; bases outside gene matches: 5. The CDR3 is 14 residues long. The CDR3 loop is CASSFGQGTYEQYF. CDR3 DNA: TGCGCCAGCAGCTTTGGACAGGGAACGTACGAGCAGTACTTC.

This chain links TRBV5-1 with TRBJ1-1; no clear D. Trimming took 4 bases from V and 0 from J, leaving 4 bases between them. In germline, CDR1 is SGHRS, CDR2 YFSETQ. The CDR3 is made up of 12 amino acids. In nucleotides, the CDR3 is TGCGCCAGCAGCAACGTGAACACTGAAGCTTTCTTT. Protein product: CASSNVNTEAFF.

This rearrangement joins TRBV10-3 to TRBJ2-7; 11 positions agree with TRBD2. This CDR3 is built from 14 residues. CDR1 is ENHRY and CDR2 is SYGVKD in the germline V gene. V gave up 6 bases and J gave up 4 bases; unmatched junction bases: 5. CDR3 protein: CAIRVAGGPYEQYF. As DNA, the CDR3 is TGTGCCATCAGGGTAGCGGGAGGGCCTTACGAGCAGTACTTC.

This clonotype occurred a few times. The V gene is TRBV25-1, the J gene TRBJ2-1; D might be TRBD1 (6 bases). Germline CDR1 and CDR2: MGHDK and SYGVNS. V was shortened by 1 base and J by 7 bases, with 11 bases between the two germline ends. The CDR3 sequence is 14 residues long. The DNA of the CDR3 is TGTGCCAGCAGTGAATGGGGGCCGGGGAATGAGCAGTTCTTC. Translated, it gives CASSEWGPGNEQFF.

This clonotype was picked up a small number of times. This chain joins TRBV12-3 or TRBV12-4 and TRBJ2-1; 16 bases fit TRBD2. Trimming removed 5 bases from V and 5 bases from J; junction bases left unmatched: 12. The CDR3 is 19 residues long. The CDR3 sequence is CASSRPGLAGGQFNNEQFF. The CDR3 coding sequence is TGTGCCAGCAGTCGCCCGGGACTAGCGGGGGGGCAGTTCAACAATGAGCAGTTCTTC.

In nucleotides, the CDR3 is TGTGCCAGCAGCTTACAGGGGGACGAGCAGTACTTC. Residues: CASSLQGDEQYF. The chain is built from TRBV11-2 and TRBJ2-7, with TRBD1 identical over 7 bases. This CDR3 region has 12 residues. Per the germline V gene, CDR1 is SGHAT and CDR2 is FQNNGV. V lost 2 bases and J lost 5; bases outside the gene matches: 0.

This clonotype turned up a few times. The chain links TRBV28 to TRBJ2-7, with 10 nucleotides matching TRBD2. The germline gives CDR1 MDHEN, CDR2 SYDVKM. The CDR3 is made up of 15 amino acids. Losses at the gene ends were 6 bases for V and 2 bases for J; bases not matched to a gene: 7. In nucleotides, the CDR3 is TGTGCCAGCAGGCTTCGCCTAGCGGGAGCCTACGAGCAGTACTTC. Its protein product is CASRLRLAGAYEQYF.

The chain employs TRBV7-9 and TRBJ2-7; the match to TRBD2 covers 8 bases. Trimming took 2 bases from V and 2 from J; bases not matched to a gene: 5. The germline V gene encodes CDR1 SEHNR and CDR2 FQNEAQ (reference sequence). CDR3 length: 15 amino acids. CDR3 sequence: CASSLSGGITYEQYF. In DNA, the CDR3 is TGTGCCAGCAGCTTAAGCGGGGGTATAACCTACGAGCAGTACTTC. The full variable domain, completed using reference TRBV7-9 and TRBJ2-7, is DTGVSQNPRHKITKRGQNVTFRCDPISEHNRLYWYRQTLGQGPEFLTYFQNEAQLEKSRLLSDRFSAERPKGSFSTLEIQRTEQGDSAMYLCASSLSGGITYEQYFGPGTRLTVT.

CDR3 sequence: CASSQDLTAYEQYF. CDR3 in DNA: TGTGCCAGCAGCCAAGATTTAACCGCCTACGAGCAGTACTTC. The rearrangement uses TRBV3-1 and TRBJ2-7, with D unclear. V was trimmed by 0 bases and J by 2 bases, leaving 8 bases between them. Germline CDR1 and CDR2: LGHDT and YNNKEL (reference sequence). The CDR3 loop spans 14 amino acids.

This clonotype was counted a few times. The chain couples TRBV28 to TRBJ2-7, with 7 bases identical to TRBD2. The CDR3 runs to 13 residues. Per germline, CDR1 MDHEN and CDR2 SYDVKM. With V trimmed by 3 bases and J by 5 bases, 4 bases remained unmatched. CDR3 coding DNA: TGTGCCAGCAGTTTCGCGGGAGTGGACGAGCAGTACTTC. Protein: CASSFAGVDEQYF.

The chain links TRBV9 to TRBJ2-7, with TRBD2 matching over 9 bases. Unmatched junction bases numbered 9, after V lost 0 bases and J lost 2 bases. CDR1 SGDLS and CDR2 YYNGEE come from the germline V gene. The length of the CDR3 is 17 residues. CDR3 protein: CASSVGLAGNLAYEQYF. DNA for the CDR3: TGTGCCAGCAGCGTAGGTCTAGCGGGGAACCTAGCCTACGAGCAGTACTTC.

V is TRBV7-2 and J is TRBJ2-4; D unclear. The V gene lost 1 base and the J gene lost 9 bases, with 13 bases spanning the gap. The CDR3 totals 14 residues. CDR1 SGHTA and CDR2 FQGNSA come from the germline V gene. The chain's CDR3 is CASSLGLGIGIQYF. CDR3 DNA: TGTGCCAGCAGCTTAGGGTTGGGAATTGGCATTCAGTACTTC.

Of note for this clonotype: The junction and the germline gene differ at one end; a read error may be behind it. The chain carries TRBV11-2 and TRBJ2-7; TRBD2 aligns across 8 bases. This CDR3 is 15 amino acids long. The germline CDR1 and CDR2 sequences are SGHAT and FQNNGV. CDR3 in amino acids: CASSLRLAGNYEQNF. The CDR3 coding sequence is TGTGCCAGCAGCTTAAGATTAGCGGGGAACTACGAGCAGAACTTC.

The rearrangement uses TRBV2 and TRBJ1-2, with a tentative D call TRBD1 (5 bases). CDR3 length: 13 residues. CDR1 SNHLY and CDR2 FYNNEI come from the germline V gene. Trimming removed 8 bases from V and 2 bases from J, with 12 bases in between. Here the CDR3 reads CASRGRRNYGYTF. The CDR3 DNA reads TGTGCCAGCCGGGGCCGAAGGAACTATGGCTACACCTTC.

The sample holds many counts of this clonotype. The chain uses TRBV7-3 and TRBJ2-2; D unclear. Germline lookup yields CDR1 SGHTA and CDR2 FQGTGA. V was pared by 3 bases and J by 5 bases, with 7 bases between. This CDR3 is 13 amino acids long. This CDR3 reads CASSFLPTGELFF. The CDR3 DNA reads TGTGCCAGCAGCTTCTTGCCAACCGGGGAGCTGTTTTTT.

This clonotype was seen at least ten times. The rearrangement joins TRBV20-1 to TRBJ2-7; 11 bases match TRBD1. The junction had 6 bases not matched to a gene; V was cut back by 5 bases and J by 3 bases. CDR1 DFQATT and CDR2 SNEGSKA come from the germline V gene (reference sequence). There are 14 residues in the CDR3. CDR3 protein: CSAATGTGGYEQYF. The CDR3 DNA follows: TGCAGTGCTGCCACCGGGACAGGGGGCTACGAGCAGTACTTC.

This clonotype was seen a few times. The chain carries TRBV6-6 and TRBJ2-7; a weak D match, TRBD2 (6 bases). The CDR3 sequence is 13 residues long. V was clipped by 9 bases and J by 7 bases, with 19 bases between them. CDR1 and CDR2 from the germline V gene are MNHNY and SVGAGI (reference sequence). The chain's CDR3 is CASSAGSPLEQYF. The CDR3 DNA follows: TGTGCCAGTTCAGCGGGCTCCCCATTGGAGCAGTACTTC.

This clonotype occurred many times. Written as DNA, the CDR3 is TGTGCCAGCAGTGAATTCGGCTACAATGAGCAGTTCTTC. Its protein product is CASSEFGYNEQFF. The chain has TRBV2 and TRBJ2-1; D gene ambiguous. The germline V and J ends were trimmed by 2 bases and 3 bases, with 5 bases remaining between them. Germline values: CDR1 SNHLY, CDR2 FYNNEI. The length of the CDR3 is 13 residues. Filled out from reference TRBV2 and TRBJ2-1, the complete variable domain reads EPEVTQTPSHQVTQMGQEVILRCVPISNHLYFYWYRQILGQKVEFLVSFYNNEISEKSEIFDDQFSVERPDGSNFTLKIRSTKLEDSAMYFCASSEFGYNEQFFGPGTRLTVL.

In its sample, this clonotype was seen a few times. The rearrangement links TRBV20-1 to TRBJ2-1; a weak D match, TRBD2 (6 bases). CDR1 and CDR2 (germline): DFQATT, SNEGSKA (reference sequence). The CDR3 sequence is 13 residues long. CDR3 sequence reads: CSKSPIVGGEQFF. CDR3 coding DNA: TGCAGCAAATCCCCCATCGTGGGGGGTGAGCAGTTCTTC.

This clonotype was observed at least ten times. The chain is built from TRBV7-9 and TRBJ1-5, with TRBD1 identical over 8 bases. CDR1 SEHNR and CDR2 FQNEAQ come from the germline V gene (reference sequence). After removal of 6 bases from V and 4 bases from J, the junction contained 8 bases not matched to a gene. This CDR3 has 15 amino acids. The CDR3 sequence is CASSPGGHPNQPQHF. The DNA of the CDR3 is TGTGCCAGCAGTCCAGGGGGCCACCCAAATCAGCCCCAGCATTTT.

The CDR3 DNA reads TGCAGCGTTGAGGGTCCTTACGAGCAGTACTTC. Its protein product is CSVEGPYEQYF. This rearrangement joins TRBV29-1 to TRBJ2-7; D is uncertain. The germline gives CDR1 SQVTM, CDR2 ANQGSEA. The CDR3 sequence is 11 residues long. The ends were cut back, 3 bases at V and 4 bases at J, with 7 bases in the middle.

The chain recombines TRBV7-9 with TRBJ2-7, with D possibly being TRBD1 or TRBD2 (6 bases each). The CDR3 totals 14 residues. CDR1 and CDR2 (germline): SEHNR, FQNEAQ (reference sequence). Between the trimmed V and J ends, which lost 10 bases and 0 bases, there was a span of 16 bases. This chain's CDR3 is CATWGRDNSYEQYF. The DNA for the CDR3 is TGTGCCACTTGGGGGCGGGACAACTCCTACGAGCAGTACTTC. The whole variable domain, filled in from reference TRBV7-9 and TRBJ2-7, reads DTGVSQNPRHKITKRGQNVTFRCDPISEHNRLYWYRQTLGQGPEFLTYFQNEAQLEKSRLLSDRFSAERPKGSFSTLEIQRTEQGDSAMYLCATWGRDNSYEQYFGPGTRLTVT.

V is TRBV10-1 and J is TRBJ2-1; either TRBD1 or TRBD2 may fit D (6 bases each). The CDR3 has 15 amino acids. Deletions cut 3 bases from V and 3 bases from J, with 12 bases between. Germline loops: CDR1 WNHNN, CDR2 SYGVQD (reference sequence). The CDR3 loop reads CASSDGGLSYNEQFF. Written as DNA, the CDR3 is TGCGCCAGCAGTGATGGGGGGCTCAGCTACAATGAGCAGTTCTTC.

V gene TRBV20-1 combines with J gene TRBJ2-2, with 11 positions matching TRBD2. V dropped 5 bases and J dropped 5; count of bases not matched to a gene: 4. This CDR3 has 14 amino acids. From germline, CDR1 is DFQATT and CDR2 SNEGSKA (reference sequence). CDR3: CSAPRLAGTGELFF. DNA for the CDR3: TGCAGTGCTCCGAGACTAGCGGGGACCGGGGAGCTGTTTTTT.

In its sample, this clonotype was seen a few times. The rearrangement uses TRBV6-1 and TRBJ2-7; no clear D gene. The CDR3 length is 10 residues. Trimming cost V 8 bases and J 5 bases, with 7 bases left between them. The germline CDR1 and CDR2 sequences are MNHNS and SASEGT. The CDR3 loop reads CASQENEQYF. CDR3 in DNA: TGTGCCAGCCAGGAGAACGAGCAGTACTTC.

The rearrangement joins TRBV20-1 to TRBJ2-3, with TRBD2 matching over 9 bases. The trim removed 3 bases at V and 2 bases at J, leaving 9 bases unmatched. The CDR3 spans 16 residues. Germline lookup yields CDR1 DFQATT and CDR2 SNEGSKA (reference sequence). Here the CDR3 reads CSASIGTSSSTDTQYF. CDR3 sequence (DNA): TGCAGTGCTAGTATCGGGACTAGCTCTTCCACAGATACGCAGTATTTT.

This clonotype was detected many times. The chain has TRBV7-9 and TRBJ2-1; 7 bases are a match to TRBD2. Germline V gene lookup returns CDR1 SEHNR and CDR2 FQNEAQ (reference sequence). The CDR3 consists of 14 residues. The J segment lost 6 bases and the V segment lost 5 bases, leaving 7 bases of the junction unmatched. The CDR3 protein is CASSDRLATNEQFF. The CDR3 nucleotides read TGTGCCAGCAGCGACCGACTAGCAACCAATGAGCAGTTCTTC.

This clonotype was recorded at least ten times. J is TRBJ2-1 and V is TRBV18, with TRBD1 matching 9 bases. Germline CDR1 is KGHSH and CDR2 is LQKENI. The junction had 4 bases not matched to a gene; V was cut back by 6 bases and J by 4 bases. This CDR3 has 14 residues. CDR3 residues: CASSPTGGYNEQFF. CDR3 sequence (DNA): TGTGCCAGCTCGCCGACAGGGGGTTACAATGAGCAGTTCTTC. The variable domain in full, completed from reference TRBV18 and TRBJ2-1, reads NAGVMQNPRHLVRRRGQEARLRCSPMKGHSHVYWYRQLPEEGLKFMVYLQKENIIDESGMPKERFSAEFPKEGPSILRIQQVVRGDSAAYFCASSPTGGYNEQFFGPGTRLTVL.

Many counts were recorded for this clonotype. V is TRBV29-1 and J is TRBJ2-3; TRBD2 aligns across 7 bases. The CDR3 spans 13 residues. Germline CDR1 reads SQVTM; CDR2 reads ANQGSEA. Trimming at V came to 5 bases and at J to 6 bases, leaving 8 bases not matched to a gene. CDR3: CSVSGLSSDTQYF. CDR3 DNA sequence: TGCAGCGTTTCGGGACTATCAAGTGATACGCAGTATTTT.

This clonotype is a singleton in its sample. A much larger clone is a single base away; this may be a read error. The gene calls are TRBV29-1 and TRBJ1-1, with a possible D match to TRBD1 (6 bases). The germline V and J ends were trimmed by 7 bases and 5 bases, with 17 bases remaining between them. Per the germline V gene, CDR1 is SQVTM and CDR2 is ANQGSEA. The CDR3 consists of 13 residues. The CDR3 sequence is CSGHRAGLTEAFF. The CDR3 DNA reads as TGCAGCGGACACAGGGCGGGTTTGACTGAAGCTTTCTTT.